One sample yielded the 17 T cell receptor delta chains listed below, sequenced in a study of delta chains in infants with herpesvirus infections. Reverse transcription of PBMC RNA used primers specific for the gamma and delta chains. TCRdb fed the RT-PCR reads to CATT. The table has over a hundred delta-chain clones, roughly 11% seen once. Sequenced here: peripheral blood, sampled at time point 2 of longitudinal follow-up. All receptors derive from a human donor who was a Ugandan infant, either HIV-exposed or HIV-unexposed (not recorded which).

Only a few counts were recorded for this clone. A far larger clone lies a single base away; this is likely a read error. This CDR3 is also generated by other DNA sequences in the sample. This chain uses TRDV1 with TRDJ1; 9 bases line up with TRDD3. The CDR3 has 18 residues. Trimming cost V 0 bases and J 0 bases; bases outside gene matches: 8. Per the germline V gene, CDR1 is TSWWSYY and CDR2 is QGS. CDR3 nucleotide sequence: TGTGCTCTTGGGGAACTCAGCCGGGGGATACCGTACACCGATAAACTCATCTTT. Its translation is CALGELSRGIPYTDKLIF.

The chain carries TRDV1 and TRDJ2, with 13 bases that match TRDD3. The J call is uncertain, as TRDJ1 better fits the DNA end. The CDR3 runs to 19 residues. CDR1 is TSWWSYY and CDR2 is QGS in the germline V gene. CDR3 coding DNA: TGTGCTCTTGGGCACATGTTTCCTACTGGGGGATACGGGGACGATAAACTCATCTTT. Translation gives CALGHMFPTGGYGDDKLIF.

This clone has just a few counts. This likely stems from a read error, as it lies one base from a far larger clone. The identical CDR3 is also encoded by other nucleotide sequences in the sample. The chain is built from TRDV2 and TRDJ1, with 10 nucleotides matching TRDD3. Losses at the gene ends were 3 bases for V and 10 bases for J; bases not matched to a gene: 19. Germline V gene sequence: CDR1 GEAIGNYY, CDR2 EKD. The CDR3 has 17 residues. In DNA form, the CDR3 reads TGTGCCTGTGACTATCTGAACTACTGGGGGATTCCACAGGGACTCATCTTT. This gives the protein CACDYLNYWGIPQGLIF.

Concerning this clone itself: This DNA's translation and the protein TCRdb lists, from a much larger clone, do not match at residue 15, likely due to a read error; the protein shown is translated from the DNA. The chain links TRDV2 to TRDJ1; 12 bases agree with TRDD3. CDR3 length: 17 residues. The V gene's germline CDR1 is GEAIGNYY and CDR2 EKD. The V segment lost 3 bases and the J segment 13 bases; nucleotides outside the gene matches: 20. DNA of the CDR3: TGTGCCTGTGACTATCTGAACTACTGGGGGATACCACAGGGACCCATCTTT. This codes for CACDYLNYWGIPQGPIF.

To note about this clone: TCRdb's protein for this DNA is that of a much larger clone and differs from the translation at residue 12, likely a read error; the protein shown is the DNA translation. This sequence joins TRDV1 and TRDJ1, with 11 bases fitting TRDD3. In germline, CDR1 is TSWWSYY, CDR2 QGS. V dropped 4 bases and J dropped 0; count of bases not matched to a gene: 31. The CDR3 is 25 residues long. The CDR3 sequence: CALGGISLFRRSLGDTSKYTDKLIF. The CDR3 DNA follows: TGTGCTCTTGGGGGAATCTCCCTCTTCCGCCGGAGCCTGGGGGATACCTCCAAGTACACCGATAAACTCATCTTT.

As to this clone: A read error likely explains why the TCRdb protein, taken from a much larger clone, differs from this DNA's translation at residue 15; the protein shown is translated from the DNA. The chain combines TRDV1 with TRDJ1, with TRDD3 matching over 7 bases. The CDR3 runs 22 residues. J lost 0 bases, V lost 0 bases, and 22 bases had no gene match. Germline V gene lookup returns CDR1 TSWWSYY and CDR2 QGS. The CDR3 DNA is TGTGCTCTTGGGGAACTGAAAAAGGGATACCCTCTCATCGTCACTTACACCGATAAACTCATCTTT. It translates to CALGELKKGYPLIVTYTDKLIF.

This clone was seen a few times. A far larger clone is one base from this, pointing to a likely read error. Other DNA sequences in the sample encode the same CDR3. The rearrangement links TRDV1 to TRDJ1; 7 positions match TRDD3. V lost 0 bases, J lost 2 bases, and 24 bases stayed unmatched. The CDR3 runs 22 residues. Germline CDR1 reads TSWWSYY; CDR2 reads QGS. As DNA, the CDR3 is TGTGCTCTTGGGGAACTGAAAAAGGGATACCCTCTCATCGTCGCTTATACCGATAAACTCATCTTT. It encodes CALGELKKGYPLIVAYTDKLIF.

As concerns this clone: The TCRdb record carries a much larger clone's protein, which differs from this DNA's translation at residue 7; a read error is the likely cause, and the protein listed here is the DNA translation. The chain has TRDV2 and TRDJ1; 12 positions match TRDD3. Germline V gene data show CDR1 as GEAIGNYY and CDR2 as EKD. After removal of 3 bases from V and 10 bases from J, the junction contained 17 bases not matched to a gene. The CDR3 sequence is 17 residues long. CDR3 nucleotide sequence: TGTGCCTGTGACTATCTGACCTACTGGGGGATACCACAGGGACTCATCTTT. Translation gives CACDYLTYWGIPQGLIF.

This clone was seen a few times. This probably arose from a read error, given a far larger clone one base away. Other DNA sequences from this sample encode an identical CDR3 as well. The rearrangement links TRDV3 to TRDJ1; 9 nucleotides align to TRDD3. The CDR3 runs to 19 residues. Germline CDR1 is TVYSNPD and CDR2 is GDNSRS (reference sequence). The junction had 21 bases not matched to a gene; V was cut back by 4 bases and J by 0 bases. CDR3 DNA: TGTGCCTACCCCGTGGCCGGGGTGGGGGATAATGGGTACACCGATAAACTCATCTTT. The encoded protein is CAYPVAGVGDNGYTDKLIF.

The sample holds a few counts of this clone. With only one base between it and a far larger clone, this is likely a read error. The identical CDR3 is also encoded by other nucleotide sequences in the sample. The chain carries TRDV2 and TRDJ1, with TRDD3 matching 12 bases. J lost 11 bases, V lost 3 bases, and 18 bases had no gene match. This CDR3 contains 17 residues. In germline, CDR1 is GEAIGNYY, CDR2 EKD. CDR3 region: CACDYLNYWGIPQGLIF. As DNA, the CDR3 is TGTGCCTGTGACTATCTGAACTACTGGGGGATACCACAGGGGCTCATCTTT.

As concerns this clone: TCRdb assigns this DNA the protein of a much larger clone, which departs from its translation at residue 5; this likely reflects a read error, and the protein shown comes from translating the DNA. The genes are TRDV1 and TRDJ1; 11 bases map to TRDD3. The CDR3 runs to 25 residues. J lost 0 bases, V lost 2 bases, and 29 bases had no gene match. The germline gives CDR1 TSWWSYY, CDR2 QGS. This CDR3 reads CALGEISLFRRTLGDTSKYTDKLIF. CDR3 bases: TGTGCTCTTGGGGAAATCTCCCTCTTCCGCCGGACCCTGGGGGATACCTCCAAGTACACCGATAAACTCATCTTT.

This clone is medium-sized within its sample. TCRdb's protein for this DNA is that of a much larger clone and differs from the translation at residue 5, likely a read error; the protein shown is the DNA translation. The rearrangement links TRDV3 to TRDJ1; maybe TRDD2 (9 bases). V was clipped by 3 bases and J by 2 bases, with 37 bases between them. Per germline, CDR1 TVYSNPD and CDR2 GDNSRS (reference sequence). The length of the CDR3 is 21 residues. CDR3 sequence reads: CALPTFLPVLGDPRGTDKLIF. The CDR3 bases are TGTGCCTTACCGACCTTCCTACCCGTGCTGGGGGACCCGAGGGGGACCGATAAACTCATCTTT.

This clone has more than one count but fewer than ten. The protein recorded in TCRdb matches a much larger clone and deviates from this DNA's translation at residue 6, suggesting a read error; the protein here is obtained by translating the DNA. The chain uses TRDV1 and TRDJ1; 9 nucleotides line up with TRDD3. The J segment lost 0 bases and the V segment lost 1 base, leaving 9 bases of the junction unmatched. The CDR3 consists of 18 residues. CDR1 and CDR2 (germline): TSWWSYY, QGS. CDR3 DNA: TGTGCTCTTGGGGAACCCAGCCGGGGGATACCATACACCGATAAACTCATCTTT. It specifies CALGEPSRGIPYTDKLIF.

On this clone itself: The protein in TCRdb stems from a much larger clone and differs at residue 14 from this DNA's translation, likely a read error; here the protein is translated from the DNA. The V gene is TRDV1, the J gene TRDJ1, with 9 bases that match TRDD3. The CDR3 covers 18 residues. Germline V gene sequence: CDR1 TSWWSYY, CDR2 QGS. CDR3 DNA: TGTGCTCTTGGGGAACTCAGCCGGGGGATACCATACACCAATAAACTCATCTTT. Encoded protein: CALGELSRGIPYTNKLIF.

As concerns this clone: With a far larger clone one base away, a read error is the likely cause. The sample holds other DNA sequences that translate to the same CDR3. This chain links TRDV1 with TRDJ1; 11 nucleotides agree with TRDD3. This CDR3 contains 25 residues. Germline loops: CDR1 TSWWSYY, CDR2 QGS. The V and J ends lost 4 bases and 0 bases, in that order; junction bases with no gene match: 31. CDR3 amino acids: CALGGISLFRRTLGDTSKYTDKLIF. The DNA for the CDR3 is TGTGCTCTTGGGGGAATCTCTCTCTTCCGCCGGACCCTGGGGGATACCTCCAAGTACACCGATAAACTCATCTTT.

Sample share makes this clone hyperexpanded. The same CDR3 can be traced to other DNA sequences in this sample. The chain has TRDV1 and TRDJ1, with 9 bases matching TRDD2. The CDR3 is 17 residues long. The germline V gene encodes CDR1 TSWWSYY and CDR2 QGS. The V and J ends lost 4 bases and 1 base, in that order; junction bases with no gene match: 10. The CDR3 DNA reads TGTGCTCTTGGGGGCCTTCCTACCGGGACAGGCACCGATAAACTCATCTTT. Its translation: CALGGLPTGTGTDKLIF.

By share, this clone ranks as hyperexpanded (1% or more). The identical CDR3 is also encoded by other nucleotide sequences in the sample. The chain carries TRDV3 and TRDJ1, with TRDD3 identical over 12 bases. The junction had 43 bases not matched to a gene; V was cut back by 4 bases and J by 1 base. The CDR3 loop spans 27 amino acids. Germline V gene sequence: CDR1 TVYSNPD, CDR2 GDNSRS (reference sequence). The CDR3 sequence is CASTGPFWGIRIDHRAPDPDSTDKLIF. The CDR3 coding sequence is TGTGCCTCCACCGGTCCCTTCTGGGGGATACGCATAGATCATAGAGCCCCCGACCCAGACTCCACCGATAAACTCATCTTT.